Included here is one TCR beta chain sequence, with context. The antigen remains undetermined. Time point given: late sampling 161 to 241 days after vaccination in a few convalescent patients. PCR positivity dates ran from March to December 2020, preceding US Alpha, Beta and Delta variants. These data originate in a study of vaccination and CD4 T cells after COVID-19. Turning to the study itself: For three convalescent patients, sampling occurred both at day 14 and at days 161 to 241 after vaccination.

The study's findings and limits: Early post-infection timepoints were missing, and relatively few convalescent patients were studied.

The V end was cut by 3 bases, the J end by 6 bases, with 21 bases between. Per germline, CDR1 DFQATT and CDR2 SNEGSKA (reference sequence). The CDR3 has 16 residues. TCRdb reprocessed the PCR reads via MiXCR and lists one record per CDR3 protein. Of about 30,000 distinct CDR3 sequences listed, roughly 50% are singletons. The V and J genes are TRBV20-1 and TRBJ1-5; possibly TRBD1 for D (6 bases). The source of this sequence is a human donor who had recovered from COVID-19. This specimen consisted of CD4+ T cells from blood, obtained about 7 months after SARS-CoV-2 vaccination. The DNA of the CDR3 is TGCAGTGCTAGGGATGAGGACAGTGCAGATTCTCAGCCCCAGCATTTT. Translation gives CSARDEDSADSQPQHF.